These T cell receptor beta chains were read from a single sample in a study of breast tumors, draining lymph nodes, adjacent tissues. In TCRdb, the multiplex PCR reads were re-called with MiXCR into one record per CDR3 protein. This sample yields 250,000 or so distinct CDR3 sequences, of which roughly 30% are seen a single time; more than 1% belongs to the top ten. Sequencing was carried out using axillary lymph node tissue. The receptors shown here come from a female donor with breast cancer. Some clones in this sample may be carry-over from other donors' samples. The CDR3 runs from the conserved cysteine through the conserved F or W. The order of the fields is J gene, V gene, clone size, D gene, CDR3 length, CDR3 protein, CDR3 DNA. The D gene is left open where the match is weak. A row's size may be missing; if present it is once, few, many or a size class.

TRBJ2-2 TRBV6-1 NA NA 15 CASGSGQGFTGELFF TGTGCCAGCGGGAGCGGGCAGGGCTTCACCGGGGAGCTGTTTTTT
TRBJ2-5 TRBV19 many NA 15 CASSTPGASLETQYF TGTGCCAGTAGTACCCCCGGGGCATCTTTAGAGACCCAGTACTTC
TRBJ2-6 TRBV5-1 many NA 17 CASSYWTAYSGANVLTF TGCGCCAGCAGCTACTGGACAGCCTACTCTGGGGCCAACGTCCTGACTTTC
TRBJ2-2 TRBV20-1 many NA 9 CRVSGELFF TGCAGAGTCTCCGGGGAGCTGTTTTTT
TRBJ1-1 TRBV19 NA TRBD1 14 CASRWTGARTEAFF TGTGCCAGTAGGTGGACAGGGGCGAGAACTGAAGCTTTCTTT
TRBJ2-7 TRBV7-8 many NA 15 CASSSRGQGIDEQYF TGTGCCAGCAGCTCTCGTGGGCAGGGGATCGACGAGCAGTACTTC
TRBJ1-2 TRBV20-1 many NA 13 CSARDPERLSYTF TGCAGTGCTAGAGATCCGGAGAGATTGAGCTACACCTTC
TRBJ1-4 TRBV2 NA NA 15 CASSADGEINEKLFF TGTGCCAGCAGTGCAGACGGGGAGATTAATGAAAAACTGTTTTTT
TRBJ2-1 TRBV20-1 many TRBD2 14 CSATSGRADNEQFF TGCAGTGCCACGAGCGGGAGGGCGGACAATGAGCAGTTCTTC
TRBJ2-7 TRBV10-3 many NA 11 CAISDFGEQYF TGTGCCATCAGTGACTTCGGCGAGCAGTACTTC
TRBJ2-2 TRBV19 NA NA 17 CASSTTGWGRDTGELFF TGTGCCAGTAGTACTACAGGGTGGGGACGGGACACCGGGGAGCTGTTTTTT
TRBJ1-5 TRBV19 many NA 16 CASSTLQEIRNQPQHF TGTGCCAGTAGTACCCTACAGGAAATTCGCAATCAGCCCCAGCATTTT
TRBJ2-1 TRBV6-6 few TRBD2 17 CASSHSISGRSSSEQFF TGTGCCAGCAGTCACTCGATAAGCGGGAGATCTAGTAGTGAGCAGTTCTTC
TRBJ2-1 TRBV9 many TRBD2 18 CASSPRLAGGPGYNEQFF TGTGCCAGCAGCCCTCGGCTAGCGGGAGGGCCGGGATACAATGAGCAGTTCTTC
TRBJ2-7 TRBV5-1 many NA 15 CASSPDSGLAYEQYF TGCGCCAGCAGCCCGGATTCAGGCCTAGCCTACGAGCAGTACTTC
TRBJ2-7 TRBV4-1 many NA 16 CASRETGTESSYEQYF TGCGCCAGCAGGGAAACCGGGACTGAGAGCTCCTACGAGCAGTACTTC
TRBJ2-4 TRBV7-2 few NA 16 CASSLDRSRAKNIQYF TGTGCCAGCAGCTTAGATCGTTCCAGAGCCAAAAACATTCAGTACTTC
TRBJ2-3 TRBV7-2 NA TRBD2 14 CASSLFLAGVTQYF TGTGCCAGCAGCTTGTTCCTAGCGGGAGTTACGCAGTATTTT
TRBJ1-5 TRBV19 many NA 14 CASSIPPSRGPQHF TGTGCCAGTAGTATTCCCCCCTCACGTGGGCCCCAGCATTTT
TRBJ1-5 TRBV10-3 many NA 15 CAISESLDNNQPQHF TGTGCCATCAGTGAGTCCTTGGACAACAATCAGCCCCAGCATTTT
TRBJ2-2 TRBV29-1 many NA 13 CSVEVQGIGELFF TGCAGCGTTGAAGTGCAGGGGATCGGGGAGCTGTTTTTT
TRBJ1-2 TRBV18 many NA 12 CASSTRMDGYTF TGTGCCAGCTCAACAAGGATGGATGGCTACACCTTC
TRBJ2-7 TRBV20-1 many NA 16 CSASVFSGPAPHEQYF TGCAGTGCTAGTGTGTTTTCAGGGCCCGCCCCCCACGAGCAGTACTTC
TRBJ1-3 TRBV9 many NA 17 CASSVVDTSSSGNTIYF TGTGCCAGCAGCGTGGTTGACACGTCGAGCTCTGGAAACACCATATATTTT
TRBJ2-5 TRBV19 many NA 13 CASSMRGQETQYF TGTGCCAGTAGTATGAGAGGCCAAGAGACCCAGTACTTC
TRBJ2-5 TRBV20-1 many NA 12 CSAAGASETQYF TGCAGTGCCGCTGGCGCAAGCGAGACCCAGTACTTC
TRBJ2-3 TRBV5-1 many TRBD1 17 CASSLAGTGNRADTQYF TGCGCCAGCAGCTTGGCGGGGACAGGGAATAGAGCGGATACGCAGTATTTT
TRBJ1-4 TRBV20-1 NA NA 14 CSARGRGTNEKLFF TGCAGTGCTAGGGGCCGGGGGACTAATGAAAAACTGTTTTTT
TRBJ2-1 TRBV7-9 NA NA 15 CASTGTGTRQNEQFF TGTGCCAGCACCGGGACAGGGACTAGACAAAATGAGCAGTTCTTC